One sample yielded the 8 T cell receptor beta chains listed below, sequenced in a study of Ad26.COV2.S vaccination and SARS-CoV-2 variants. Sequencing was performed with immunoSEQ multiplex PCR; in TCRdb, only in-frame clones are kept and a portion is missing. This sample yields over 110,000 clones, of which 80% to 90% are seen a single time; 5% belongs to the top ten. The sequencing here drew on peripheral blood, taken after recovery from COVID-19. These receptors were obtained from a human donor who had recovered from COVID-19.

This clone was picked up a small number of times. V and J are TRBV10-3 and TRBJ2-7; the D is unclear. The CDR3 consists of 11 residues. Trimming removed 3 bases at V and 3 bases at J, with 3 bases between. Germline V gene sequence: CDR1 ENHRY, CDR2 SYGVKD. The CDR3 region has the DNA TGTGCCATCAGTGACGGCTACGAGCAGTACTTC. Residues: CAISDGYEQYF.

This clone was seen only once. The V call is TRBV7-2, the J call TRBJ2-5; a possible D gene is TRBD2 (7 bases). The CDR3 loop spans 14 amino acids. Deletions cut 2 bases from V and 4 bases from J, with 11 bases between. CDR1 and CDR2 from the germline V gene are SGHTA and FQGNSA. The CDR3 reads CASSLSGGSETQYF. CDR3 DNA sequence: TGTGCCAGCAGCTTATCGGGGGGCTCAGAGACCCAGTACTTC.

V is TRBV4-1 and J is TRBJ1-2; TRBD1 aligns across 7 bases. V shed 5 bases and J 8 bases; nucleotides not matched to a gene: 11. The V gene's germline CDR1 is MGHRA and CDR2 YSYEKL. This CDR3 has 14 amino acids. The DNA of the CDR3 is TGCGCCAGCAGCACTACCGGGACAGCAAGCGGCTACACCTTC. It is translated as CASSTTGTASGYTF.

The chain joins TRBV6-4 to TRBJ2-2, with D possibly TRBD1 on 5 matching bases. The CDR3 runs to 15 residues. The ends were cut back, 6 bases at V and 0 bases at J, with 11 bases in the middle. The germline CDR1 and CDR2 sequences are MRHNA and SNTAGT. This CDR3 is CASRKQASNTGELFF. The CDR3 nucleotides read TGTGCCAGCAGAAAACAGGCTTCGAACACCGGGGAGCTGTTTTTT.

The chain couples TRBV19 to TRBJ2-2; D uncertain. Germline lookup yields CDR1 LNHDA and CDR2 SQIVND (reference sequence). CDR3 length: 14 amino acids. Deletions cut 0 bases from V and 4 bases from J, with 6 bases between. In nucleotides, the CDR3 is TGTGCCAGTAGTATAGATCCGGGCACCGGGGAGCTGTTTTTT. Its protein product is CASSIDPGTGELFF.

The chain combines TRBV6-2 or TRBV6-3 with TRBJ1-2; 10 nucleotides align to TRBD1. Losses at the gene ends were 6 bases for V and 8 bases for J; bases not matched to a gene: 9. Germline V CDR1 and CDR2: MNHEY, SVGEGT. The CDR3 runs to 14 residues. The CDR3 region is CASSRDRGLEGYTF. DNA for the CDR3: TGTGCCAGCAGCCGGGACAGGGGATTGGAAGGCTACACCTTC.

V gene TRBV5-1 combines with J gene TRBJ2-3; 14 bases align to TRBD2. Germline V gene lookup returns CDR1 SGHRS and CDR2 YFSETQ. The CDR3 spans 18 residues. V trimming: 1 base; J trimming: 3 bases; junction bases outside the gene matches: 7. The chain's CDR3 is CASSLPGTSGGLTDTQYF. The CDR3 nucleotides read TGCGCCAGCAGCTTGCCCGGGACTAGCGGGGGCCTGACAGATACGCAGTATTTT.

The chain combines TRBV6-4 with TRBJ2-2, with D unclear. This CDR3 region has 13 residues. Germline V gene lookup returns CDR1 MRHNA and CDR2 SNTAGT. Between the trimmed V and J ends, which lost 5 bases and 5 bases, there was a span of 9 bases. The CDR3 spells CASSQDGTGELFF. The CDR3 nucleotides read TGTGCCAGCAGTCAGGACGGAACCGGGGAGCTGTTTTTT.